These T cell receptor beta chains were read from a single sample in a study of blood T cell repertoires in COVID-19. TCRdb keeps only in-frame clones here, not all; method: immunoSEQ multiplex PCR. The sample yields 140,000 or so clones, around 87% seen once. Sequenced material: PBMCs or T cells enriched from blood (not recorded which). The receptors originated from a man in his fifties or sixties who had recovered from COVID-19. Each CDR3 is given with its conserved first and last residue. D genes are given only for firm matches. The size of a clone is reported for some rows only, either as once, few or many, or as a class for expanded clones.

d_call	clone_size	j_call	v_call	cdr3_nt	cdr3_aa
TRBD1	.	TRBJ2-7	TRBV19	TGTGCCAGTAGTTCTACCCCCGGGACAGGGGGGAAATACGAGCAGTACTTC	CASSSTPGTGGKYEQYF
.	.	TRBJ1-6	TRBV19	TGTGCCAGTAGTTCCTGGTCAGGTCTGGATTCACCCCTCCACTTT	CASSSWSGLDSPLHF
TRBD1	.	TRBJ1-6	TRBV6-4	TGTGCCAGCAGTGAACTGGGACAGGGGGGATCACCCCTCCACTTT	CASSELGQGGSPLHF
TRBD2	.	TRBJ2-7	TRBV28	TGTGCCAGCACCCCCGGGAGGGCTCCTTACGAGCAGTACTTC	CASTPGRAPYEQYF
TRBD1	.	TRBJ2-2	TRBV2	TGTGCCAGTGCCGGGACAGGGGGCACCGGGGAGCTGTTTTTT	CASAGTGGTGELFF
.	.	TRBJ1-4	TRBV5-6	TGTGCCAGCAGCCGCACACAAGGCGGTGAAAAACTGTTTTTT	CASSRTQGGEKLFF
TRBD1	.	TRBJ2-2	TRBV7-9	TGTGCCAGCAGCATTAGACAGGGTGGAGCCGGGGAGCTGTTTTTT	CASSIRQGGAGELFF
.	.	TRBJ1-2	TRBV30	TGTGCCTCGACTGGTGGCCATGGACTGGGTGGCTACACCTTC	CASTGGHGLGGYTF
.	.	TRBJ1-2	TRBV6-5	TGTGCCAGCAGGGAGGACTCTAACTATGGCTACACCTTC	CASREDSNYGYTF
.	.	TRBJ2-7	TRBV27	TGTGCCAGCAGTTTTTTGGGCGCTGAGTACTTC	CASSFLGAEYF
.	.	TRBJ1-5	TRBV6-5	TGTGCCAGCAGCAAACAAGGACAGCGCAATCAGCCCCAGCATTTT	CASSKQGQRNQPQHF
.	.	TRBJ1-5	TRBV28	TGTGCCAGCACCCCCCCCAGGGTCGGTAATCAGCCCCAGCATTTT	CASTPPRVGNQPQHF
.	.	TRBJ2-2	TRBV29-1	TGCAGCGTTGATAGGGGGTTGGCCGGGGAGCTGTTTTTT	CSVDRGLAGELFF
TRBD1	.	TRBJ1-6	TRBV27	TGTGCCAGCAGTTTATCGGGACAGGGGGCTTGGTCACCCCTCCACTTT	CASSLSGQGAWSPLHF
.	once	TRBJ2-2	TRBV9	TGTGCCAGCAGCGGAGGGGGAGGGTTGGAGAACACCGGGGAGCTGTTTTTT	CASSGGGGLENTGELFF
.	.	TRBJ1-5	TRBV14	TGTGCCAGCAGCCAAGGCATAGTTACAGGCGGCGAGGCGAATAGCAATCAGCCCCAGCATTTT	CASSQGIVTGGEANSNQPQHF
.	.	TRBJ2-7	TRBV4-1	TGCGCCAGCAGCCAACGGGGTCCTGGGGACGAGCAGTACTTC	CASSQRGPGDEQYF
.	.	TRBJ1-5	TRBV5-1	TGCGCCAGCAGACCTAGTCCAAATAGCAATCAGCCCCAGCATTTT	CASRPSPNSNQPQHF
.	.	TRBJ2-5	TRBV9	TGTGCCAGCAGCGTAGCAATGAGTGAGACCCAGTACTTC	CASSVAMSETQYF
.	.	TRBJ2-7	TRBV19	TGTGCCAGTAGCCCGACAGGTTACGAGCAGTACTTC	CASSPTGYEQYF
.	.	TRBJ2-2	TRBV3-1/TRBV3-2	TGTGCCAGCAGACCAACAGGAACCACCGGGGAGCTGTTTTTT	CASRPTGTTGELFF
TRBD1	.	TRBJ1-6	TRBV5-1	TGCGCCAGCAGGCAGGGACAGGGGGGATTCTCCCCCCTCCACTTT	CASRQGQGGFSPLHF
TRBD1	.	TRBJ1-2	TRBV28	TGTGCCAGCAGGCCGGGACAGGGGGGTTATGGCTACACCTTC	CASRPGQGGYGYTF
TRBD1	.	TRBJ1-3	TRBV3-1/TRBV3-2	TGTGCCAGCAGCCAAAGACAGGGGGTTAGCGGAAACACCATATATTTT	CASSQRQGVSGNTIYF
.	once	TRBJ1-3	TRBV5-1	TGCGCCAGCAGCTTGTTGAGCTCCGAGAACACCATATATTTT	CASSLLSSENTIYF
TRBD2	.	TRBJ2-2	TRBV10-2	TGCGCCAGCAGGGATTACGCCCTAGCGGGAGGCCCCGGGGAGCTGTTTTTT	CASRDYALAGGPGELFF
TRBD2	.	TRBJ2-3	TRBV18	TGTGCCAGCTCACCCGGACTAGCGGTGGCGGATACGCAGTATTTT	CASSPGLAVADTQYF
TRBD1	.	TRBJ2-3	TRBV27	TGTGCCAGCAGCGACAGGGGGTCAGATACGCAGTATTTT	CASSDRGSDTQYF
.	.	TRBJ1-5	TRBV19	TGTGCCAGTAGTATACCCCGCAGTCTAGCATCGGCCCAGCATTTT	CASSIPRSLASAQHF
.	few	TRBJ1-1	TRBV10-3	TGTGCCATCAGTGAGTCAGGGGGTTCCACTGAAGCTTTCTTT	CAISESGGSTEAFF
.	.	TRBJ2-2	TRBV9	TGTGCCAGCACCCTGGGACTGCCCACCGGGGAGCTGTTTTTT	CASTLGLPTGELFF
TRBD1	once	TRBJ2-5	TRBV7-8	TGTGCCAGCAGCTTAGCCCAACAGGGGGTGGGGACCCAGTACTTC	CASSLAQQGVGTQYF
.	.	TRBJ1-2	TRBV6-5	TGTGCCAGCAGGGGGGGGTTGGCGTCTTATGGCTACACCTTC	CASRGGLASYGYTF
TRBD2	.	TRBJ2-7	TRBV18	TGTGCCAGCTCACGAGCGGGGGAAAACTACGAGCAGTACTTC	CASSRAGENYEQYF
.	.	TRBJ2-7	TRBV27	TGTGCCAGCAGGGAGGGAGGGGGGAACTACGAGCAGTACTTC	CASREGGGNYEQYF
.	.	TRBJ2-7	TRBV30	TGTGCCTGGAGTGTACAGGGTCCCTACGAGCAGTACTTC	CAWSVQGPYEQYF
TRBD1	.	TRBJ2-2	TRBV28	TGTGCCAGCACGACAGGGACAGCTACCGGGGAGCTGTTTTTT	CASTTGTATGELFF
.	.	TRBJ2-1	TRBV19	TGTGCCAGTAGTATAGTTGGCAGGGGTGATGAGCAGTTCTTC	CASSIVGRGDEQFF
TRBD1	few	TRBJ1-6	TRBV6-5	TGTGCCAGCAGTTTGGACAGGGGGACTTCACCCCTCCACTTT	CASSLDRGTSPLHF
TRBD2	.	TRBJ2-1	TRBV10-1	TGCGCCAGCAGCCCGGCTAGCGGGCGGTACAATGAGCAGTTCTTC	CASSPASGRYNEQFF
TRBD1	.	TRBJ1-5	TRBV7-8	TGTGCCAGCAGCTTATTCCACGGGACAGGAGGTCAGCCCCAGCATTTT	CASSLFHGTGGQPQHF
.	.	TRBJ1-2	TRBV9	TGTGCCAGCAGCGCCCGCTCGGGGGGGTCCAACACCTTC	CASSARSGGSNTF